The TCR beta chain under discussion was sequenced for a study of siplizumab effects on memory and regulatory T cells (dated by TCRdb to between 2018 and 2021). At the level of the whole study: The study looked at the effect of siplizumab, an anti-CD2 antibody, on alloreactive T-cell subsets in allogeneic mixed lymphocyte reactions made from human PBMCs.

Concerning this clone itself: Its target antigen remains unknown. The sample holds no much larger clone one base away, and base qualities are not on file.

The V end loses 5 bases and the J end loses 7 bases, and a stretch of 17 bases separates them. The CDR3 sequence holds 14 residues, the cysteine and phenylalanine included. The only DNA kept is the CDR3, 42 bases in frame from the first base. CDR1 and CDR2, per the germline V gene, are LGHNT and FRNRAP. Sorted unstimulated T cells, along with proliferating T cells recovered from mixed lymphocyte reactions, underwent TCRbeta CDR3 sequencing. Fresh whole blood from ten HLA-typed healthy donors was used as the source from which PBMCs were isolated. Study-wide conclusions, independent of this receptor: The suppressive function of proliferating Tregs from siplizumab cultures was not functionally confirmed. Roughly 75-95% of proliferating CD4+ or CD8+ clones could not be assigned a naive or memory phenotype. Unstimulated naive T cells appeared more diverse than memory T cells, and naive cells seemed to contribute substantially to the alloresponse. The cumulative frequency of alloreactive sequences traceable to unstimulated CD4+ memory T cells was significantly reduced by siplizumab. Because sequences at frequencies below about 10^-5 were poorly captured, only a minor fraction of alloreactive clones could be mapped back to unstimulated subsets. In reactions with siplizumab, an average of about 69% of mappable alloreactive CD4+ clones were Treg-derived, compared with around 30% in control reactions.

The library was made by the immunoSEQ multiplex PCR assay. Roughly 10^5 TCR templates per sample were assayed on the deep sequencing platform. Genomic DNA extracted from sorted T cells was the material used for TCRbeta CDR3 sequencing. As for the original processing: Clonal analysis of TCRbeta CDR3 data was done in the R programming language. Alloreactive CD4+ and CD8+ clones were defined by comparing unstimulated samples with post-reaction CFSE-low samples. Alloreactive CD4+ clones were assigned to regulatory or non-regulatory origin by matching sequences to sorted unstimulated Treg and non-Treg repertoires. This is the immuneACCESS table as TCRdb keeps it, with only in-frame sequences that have V and J called. A part of the clones is gone; compared with another copy, unresolved V genes explain less than half, and the rest is unexplained. V and J calls and clone size are given by that table; D and trimming were obtained from the DNA. The sample includes under 140,000 clones, with approximately 92% observed a single time. The ten largest clones represent 1% to 1.5% of the sample.

The TCR comes from a human donor in good health. The rearrangement joined TRBV12-5 to TRBJ2-5; the D gene is perhaps TRBD2, from 7 matching bases. Sequenced: CD4+ T cells sorted from blood. The CDR3 region has the sequence CASGLEGGVRTQYF. The DNA reads TGTGCTAGTGGTCTCGAAGGGGGGGTTCGGACCCAGTACTTC.